This TCR beta chain was observed in a study of T cells after somatic rescue of genetic block. Profiled with immunoSEQ multiplex PCR; TCRdb holds only in-frame clones, not every one. The sample has some 15,000 clones, just over 70% seen once; the top ten hold 14%. The CDR3 has 16 amino acids. CDR1 is LNHDA and CDR2 is SQIVND in the germline V gene (reference sequence). The V gene is TRBV19, the J gene TRBJ2-5; 9 bases fit TRBD1. The J call may not be correct, given that the DNA end is closer to TRBJ2-7. The receptor was isolated from a boy aged 5-17 years. Sequenced sample: peripheral blood mononuclear cells (PBMCs). For the CDR3, the DNA is TGTGCCAGTAGTATTTCCTCCAGGACAGGGGCCTACGAGCAGTACTTC. It codes for CASSISSRTGAYEQYF.